Described below is a single T cell receptor (beta chain) sequence and its context. The data were obtained in a study of blood T cell repertoires in COVID-19. In Seattle, patients joined the study during active infection and were tracked longitudinally. Original methodology: Using reference gene primer amplification, nucleated cell counts were estimated. The assay was immunoSEQ multiplex PCR, and TCRdb's table has in-frame clones only and misses some. For V, J and clone size, that table is used; D and trimming come from the DNA. The table shows fewer than 300,000 clones, with 85% to 90% occurring only once. Germline V gene lookup returns CDR1 SGHKS and CDR2 YYEKEE (reference sequence). The V gene end was trimmed by 5 bases and the J gene end by 3 bases; junction bases not matched to a gene: 6. CDR3 size: 15 residues.

The specimen sequenced was peripheral blood. The chain is built from TRBV5-5 and TRBJ2-2, with 8 positions matching TRBD2. This sequence was found in a woman aged 30 to 39 with COVID-19, enrolled during active disease. The CDR3 DNA is TGTGCCAGCAGGCTGGGACTAGGATACACCGGGGAGCTGTTTTTT. Residues: CASRLGLGYTGELFF. The full variable domain, with the rest looked up from reference TRBV5-5 and TRBJ2-2, is DAGVTQSPTHLIKTRGQQVTLRCSPISGHKSVSWYQQVLGQGPQFIFQYYEKEERGRGNFPDRFSARQFPNYSSELNVNALLLGDSALYLCASRLGLGYTGELFFGEGSRLTVL.